Presented here are 6 T cell receptor beta chains from one specimen sequenced in a study of blood T cells in healthy people across ages. It was with a sample-barcoded 5' primer and a J-beta primer mix that a second PCR of roughly 7 to 12 cycles was run. One entry per CDR3 protein, called by TCRdb with MiXCR from the 5' RACE reads. The table shows about a million distinct CDR3 sequences, with roughly 47% occurring only once. Sample: blood. The receptors shown here come from a woman between 55 and 75 years old in good health.

This clonotype has just one count. Mismatch with germline at one junction end may stem from a read error. The V gene is TRBV2, the J gene TRBJ2-7; D is undetermined. The CDR3 spans 14 residues. CDR1 SNHLY and CDR2 FYNNEI come from the germline V gene. CDR3 in DNA: TGTGCCAGCATTGCCCTCTCCGACTTCTACGGGCAGTACTTC. Its protein product is CASIALSDFYGQYF.

The chain joins TRBV5-1 to TRBJ2-3; tentative D call: TRBD2 (6 bases). The V end lost 5 bases, the J end lost 3 bases, and 19 bases lay between the germline ends. This CDR3 contains 16 residues. Germline values: CDR1 SGHRS, CDR2 YFSETQ. The CDR3 region is CASRPFSGAGTDTQYF. Written as DNA, the CDR3 is TGCGCCAGCAGACCTTTTTCGGGAGCTGGGACAGATACGCAGTATTTT.

The J gene is TRBJ2-3, the V gene TRBV12-3 or TRBV12-4, with 14 bases fitting TRBD2. The CDR3 is 17 amino acids. V shed 4 bases and J 6 bases; nucleotides not matched to a gene: 9. CDR3 residues: CASSSGLAGAPGDTQYF. As DNA, the CDR3 is TGTGCCAGCAGTTCGGGACTAGCGGGAGCCCCGGGGGATACGCAGTATTTT.

The chain couples TRBV20-1 to TRBJ2-1; D might be TRBD1 or TRBD2, each matching 6 bases. The germline V gene has CDR1 DFQATT and CDR2 SNEGSKA (reference sequence). V was trimmed by 0 bases and J by 4 bases, leaving 10 bases between them. This CDR3 is 14 amino acids long. The CDR3: CSAREGGRYNEQFF. CDR3 coding DNA: TGCAGTGCTAGAGAGGGGGGCCGGTACAATGAGCAGTTCTTC.

The CDR3 DNA follows: TGTGCCAGCAGCTCAGGACTAGCGGGATACGAGACCCAGTACTTC. Its translation: CASSSGLAGYETQYF. This chain joins TRBV7-2 and TRBJ2-7; 12 nucleotides align to TRBD2. The closer fit of TRBJ2-5 to the DNA end suggests the J call may be wrong. The CDR3 is 15 residues long. Germline V gene data show CDR1 as SGHTA and CDR2 as FQGNSA.

The chain joins TRBV6-5 to TRBJ1-1, with D perhaps matching TRBD1 (5 bases). The CDR3 has 17 residues. Germline loops: CDR1 MNHEY, CDR2 SVGAGI. V gave up 2 bases and J gave up 1 base, with 17 bases separating them. The CDR3, as DNA: TGTGCCAGCAGTTACGTCTTACAGGAAGGTGGGAACACTGAAGCTTTCTTT. Its protein is CASSYVLQEGGNTEAFF.